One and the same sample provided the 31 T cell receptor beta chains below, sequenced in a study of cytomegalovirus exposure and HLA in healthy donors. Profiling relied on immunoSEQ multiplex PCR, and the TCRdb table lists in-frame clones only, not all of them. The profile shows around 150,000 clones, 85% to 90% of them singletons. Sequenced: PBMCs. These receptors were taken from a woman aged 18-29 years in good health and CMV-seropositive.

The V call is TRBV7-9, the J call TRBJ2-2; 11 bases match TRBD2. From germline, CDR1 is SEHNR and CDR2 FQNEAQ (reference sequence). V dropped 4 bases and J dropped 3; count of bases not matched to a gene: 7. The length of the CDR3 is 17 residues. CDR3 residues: CASSSGRLAGYTGELFF. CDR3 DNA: TGTGCCAGCAGCTCAGGAAGACTAGCGGGGTACACCGGGGAGCTGTTTTTT.

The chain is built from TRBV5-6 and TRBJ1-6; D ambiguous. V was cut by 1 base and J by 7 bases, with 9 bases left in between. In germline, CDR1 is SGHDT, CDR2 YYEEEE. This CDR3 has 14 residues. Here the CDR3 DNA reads TGTGCCAGCAGCTTGCGAGTTTCCAATTCACCCCTCCACTTT. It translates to CASSLRVSNSPLHF.

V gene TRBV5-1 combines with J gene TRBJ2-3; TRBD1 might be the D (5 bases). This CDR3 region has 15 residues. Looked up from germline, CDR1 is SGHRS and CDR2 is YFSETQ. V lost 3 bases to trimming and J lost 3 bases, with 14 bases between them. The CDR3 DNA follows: TGCGCCAGCAGCTCCATCTCCAGGGCGACAGATACGCAGTATTTT. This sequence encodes CASSSISRATDTQYF. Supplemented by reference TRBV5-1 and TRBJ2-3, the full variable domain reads KAGVTQTPRYLIKTRGQQVTLSCSPISGHRSVSWYQQTPGQGLQFLFEYFSETQRNKGNFPGRFSGRQFSNSRSEMNVSTLELGDSALYLCASSSISRATDTQYFGPGTRLTVL.

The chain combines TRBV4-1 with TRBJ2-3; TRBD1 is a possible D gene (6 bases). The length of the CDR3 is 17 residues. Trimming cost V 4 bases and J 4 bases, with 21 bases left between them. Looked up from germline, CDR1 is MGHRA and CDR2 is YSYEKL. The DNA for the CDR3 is TGCGCCAGCAGCCGAGGGGGAGCCAGGGTCCCGGCAGATACGCAGTATTTT. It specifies CASSRGGARVPADTQYF.

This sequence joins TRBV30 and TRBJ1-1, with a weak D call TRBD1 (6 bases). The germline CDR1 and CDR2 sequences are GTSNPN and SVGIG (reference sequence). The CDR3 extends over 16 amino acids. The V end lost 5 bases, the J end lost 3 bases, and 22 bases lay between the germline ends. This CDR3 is CAWGDTPDRPYTEAFF. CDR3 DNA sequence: TGTGCCTGGGGAGATACTCCTGACAGGCCCTACACTGAAGCTTTCTTT.

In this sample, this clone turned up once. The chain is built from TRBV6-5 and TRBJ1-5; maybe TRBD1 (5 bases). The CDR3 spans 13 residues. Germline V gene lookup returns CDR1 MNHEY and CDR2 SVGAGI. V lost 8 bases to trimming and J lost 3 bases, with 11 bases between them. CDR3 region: CASSEGFNQPQHF. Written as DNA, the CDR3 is TGTGCCAGCTCGGAGGGGTTCAATCAGCCCCAGCATTTT.

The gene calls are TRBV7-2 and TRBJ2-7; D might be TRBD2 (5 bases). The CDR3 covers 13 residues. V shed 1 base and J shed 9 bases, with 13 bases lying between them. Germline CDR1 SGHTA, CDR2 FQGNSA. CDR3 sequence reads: CASSLGTLGGQYF. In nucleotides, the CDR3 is TGTGCCAGCAGCTTAGGGACGCTCGGAGGGCAGTACTTC.

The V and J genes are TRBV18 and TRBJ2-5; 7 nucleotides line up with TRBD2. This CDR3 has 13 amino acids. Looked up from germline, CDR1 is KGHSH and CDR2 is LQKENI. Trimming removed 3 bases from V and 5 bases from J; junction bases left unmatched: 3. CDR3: CASSPPGGETQYF. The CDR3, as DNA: TGTGCCAGCTCACCCCCGGGAGGCGAGACCCAGTACTTC. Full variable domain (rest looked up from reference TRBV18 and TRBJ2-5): NAGVMQNPRHLVRRRGQEARLRCSPMKGHSHVYWYRQLPEEGLKFMVYLQKENIIDESGMPKERFSAEFPKEGPSILRIQQVVRGDSAAYFCASSPPGGETQYFGPGTRLLVL.

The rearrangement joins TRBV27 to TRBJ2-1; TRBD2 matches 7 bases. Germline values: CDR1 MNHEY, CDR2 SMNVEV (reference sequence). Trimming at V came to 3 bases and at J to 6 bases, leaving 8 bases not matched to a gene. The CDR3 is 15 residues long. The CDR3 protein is CASSFVSGKANEQFF. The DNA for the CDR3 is TGTGCCAGCAGTTTCGTCAGCGGGAAAGCCAATGAGCAGTTCTTC.

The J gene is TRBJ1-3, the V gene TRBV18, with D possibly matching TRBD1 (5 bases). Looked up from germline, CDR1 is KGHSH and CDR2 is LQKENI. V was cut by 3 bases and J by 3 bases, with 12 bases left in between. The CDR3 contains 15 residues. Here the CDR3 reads CASSPLGGFGNTIYF. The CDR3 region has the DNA TGTGCCAGCTCACCCCTGGGGGGATTTGGAAACACCATATATTTT.

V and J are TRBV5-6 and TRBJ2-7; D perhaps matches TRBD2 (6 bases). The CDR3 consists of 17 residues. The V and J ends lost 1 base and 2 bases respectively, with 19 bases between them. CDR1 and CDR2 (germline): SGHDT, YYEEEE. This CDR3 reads CASSLRRLGGNTYEQYF. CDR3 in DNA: TGTGCCAGCAGCTTGAGGCGTCTCGGGGGAAACACCTACGAGCAGTACTTC.

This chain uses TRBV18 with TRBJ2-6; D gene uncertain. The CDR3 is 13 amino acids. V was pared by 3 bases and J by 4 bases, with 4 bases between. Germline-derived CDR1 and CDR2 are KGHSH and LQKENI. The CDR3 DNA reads TGTGCCAGCTCACCGGCCGGGGCCAACGTCCTGACTTTC. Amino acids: CASSPAGANVLTF.

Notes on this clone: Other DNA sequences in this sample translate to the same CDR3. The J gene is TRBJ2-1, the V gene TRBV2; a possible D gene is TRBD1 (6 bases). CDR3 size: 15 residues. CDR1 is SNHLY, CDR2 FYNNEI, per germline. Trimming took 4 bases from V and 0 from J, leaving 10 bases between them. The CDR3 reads CASSVDRSSYNEQFF. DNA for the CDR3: TGTGCCAGCAGTGTCGACAGGAGCTCCTACAATGAGCAGTTCTTC.

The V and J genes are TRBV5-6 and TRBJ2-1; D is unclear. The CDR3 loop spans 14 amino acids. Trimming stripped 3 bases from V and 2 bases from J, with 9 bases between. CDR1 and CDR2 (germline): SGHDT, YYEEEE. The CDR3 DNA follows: TGTGCCAGCAGCTATACCAGTCCCTACAATGAGCAGTTCTTC. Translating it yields CASSYTSPYNEQFF.

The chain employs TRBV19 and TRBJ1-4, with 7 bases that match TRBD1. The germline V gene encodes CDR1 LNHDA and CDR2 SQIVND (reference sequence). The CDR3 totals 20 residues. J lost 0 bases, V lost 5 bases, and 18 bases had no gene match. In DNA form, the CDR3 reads TGTGCCAGTAGTCTTCGCCAAGGACAGGTGATTTCAACAACTAATGAAAAACTGTTTTTT. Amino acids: CASSLRQGQVISTTNEKLFF.

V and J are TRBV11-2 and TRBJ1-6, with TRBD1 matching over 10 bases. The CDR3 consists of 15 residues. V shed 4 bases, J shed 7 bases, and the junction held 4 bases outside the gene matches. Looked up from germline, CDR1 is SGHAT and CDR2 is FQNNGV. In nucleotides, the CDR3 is TGTGCCAGCAGCTCCGAGACAGGGGGCAATTCACCCCTCCACTTT. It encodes CASSSETGGNSPLHF.

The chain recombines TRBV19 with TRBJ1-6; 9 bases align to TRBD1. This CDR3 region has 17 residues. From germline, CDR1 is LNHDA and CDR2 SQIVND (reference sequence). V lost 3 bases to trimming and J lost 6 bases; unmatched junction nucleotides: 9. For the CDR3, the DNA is TGTGCCAGTAGTATTTCTGGGACAGGGAATAGTAATTCACCCCTCCACTTT. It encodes CASSISGTGNSNSPLHF. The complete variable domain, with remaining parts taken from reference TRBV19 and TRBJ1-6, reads DGGITQSPKYLFRKEGQNVTLSCEQNLNHDAMYWYRQDPGQGLRLIYYSQIVNDFQKGDIAEGYSVSREKKESFPLTVTSAQKNPTAFYLCASSISGTGNSNSPLHFGNGTRLTVT.

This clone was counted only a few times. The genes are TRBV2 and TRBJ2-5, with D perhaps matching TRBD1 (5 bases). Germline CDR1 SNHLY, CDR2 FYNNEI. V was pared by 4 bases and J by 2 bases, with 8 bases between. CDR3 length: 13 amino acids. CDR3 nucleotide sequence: TGTGCCAGCAGTGCCGACAGACAAGAGACCCAGTACTTC. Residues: CASSADRQETQYF.

The CDR3 sequence is CSVARTGVTDEQFF. The CDR3 nucleotides are TGCAGCGTAGCCCGGACAGGGGTCACGGATGAGCAGTTCTTC. V usage is TRBV29-1 and J usage is TRBJ2-1, with 9 bases matching TRBD1. The J segment lost 8 bases and the V segment lost 6 bases, leaving 11 bases of the junction unmatched. Germline V CDR1 and CDR2: SQVTM, ANQGSEA. This CDR3 spans 14 amino acids.

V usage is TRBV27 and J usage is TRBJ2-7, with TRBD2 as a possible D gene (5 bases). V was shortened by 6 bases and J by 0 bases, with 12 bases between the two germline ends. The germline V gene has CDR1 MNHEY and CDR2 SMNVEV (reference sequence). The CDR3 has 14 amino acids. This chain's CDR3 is CASRLGDSSYEQYF. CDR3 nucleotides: TGTGCCAGCAGGCTCGGGGATAGCTCCTACGAGCAGTACTTC.

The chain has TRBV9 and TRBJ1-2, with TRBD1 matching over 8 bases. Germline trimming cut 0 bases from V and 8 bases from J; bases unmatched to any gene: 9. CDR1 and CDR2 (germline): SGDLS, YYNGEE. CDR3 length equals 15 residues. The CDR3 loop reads CASSVEGRGPAGYTF. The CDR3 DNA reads TGTGCCAGCAGCGTAGAGGGCAGGGGGCCGGCCGGCTACACCTTC.

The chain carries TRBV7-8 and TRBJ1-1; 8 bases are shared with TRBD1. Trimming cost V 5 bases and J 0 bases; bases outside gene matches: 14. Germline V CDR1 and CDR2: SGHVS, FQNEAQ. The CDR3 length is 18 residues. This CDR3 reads CASSAKYRGSGLNTEAFF. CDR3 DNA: TGTGCCAGCAGCGCCAAATACAGGGGGAGCGGCTTGAACACTGAAGCTTTCTTT.

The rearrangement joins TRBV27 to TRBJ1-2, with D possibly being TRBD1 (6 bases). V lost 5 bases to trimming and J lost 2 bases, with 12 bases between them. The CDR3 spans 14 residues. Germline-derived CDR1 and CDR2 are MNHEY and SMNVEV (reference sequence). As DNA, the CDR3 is TGTGCCAGCAGTCTAACAGGGAGCAACTATGGCTACACCTTC. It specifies CASSLTGSNYGYTF.

The CDR3 sequence is CASSRRPGDNEQFF. The CDR3 bases are TGTGCCAGCTCTCGCCGCCCAGGGGACAATGAGCAGTTCTTC. The chain links TRBV18 to TRBJ2-1; TRBD1 might be the D (6 bases). The germline V gene encodes CDR1 KGHSH and CDR2 LQKENI. The CDR3 has 14 amino acids. Trimming removed 6 bases at V and 5 bases at J, with 14 bases between. The full variable domain, its missing parts supplied by reference TRBV18 and TRBJ2-1, is NAGVMQNPRHLVRRRGQEARLRCSPMKGHSHVYWYRQLPEEGLKFMVYLQKENIIDESGMPKERFSAEFPKEGPSILRIQQVVRGDSAAYFCASSRRPGDNEQFFGPGTRLTVL.

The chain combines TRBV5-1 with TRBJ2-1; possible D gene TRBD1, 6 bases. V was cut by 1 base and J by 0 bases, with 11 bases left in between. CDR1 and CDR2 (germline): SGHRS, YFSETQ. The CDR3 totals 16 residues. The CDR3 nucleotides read TGCGCCAGCAGCTTGATTACAGGGAGCTCCTACAATGAGCAGTTCTTC. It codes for CASSLITGSSYNEQFF.

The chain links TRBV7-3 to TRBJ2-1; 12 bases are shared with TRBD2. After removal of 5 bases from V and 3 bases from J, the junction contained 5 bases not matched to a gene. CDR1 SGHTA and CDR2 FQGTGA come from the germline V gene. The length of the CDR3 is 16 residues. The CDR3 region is CASSTTSGSGYNEQFF. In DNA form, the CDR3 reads TGTGCCAGCAGCACGACTAGCGGGAGCGGCTACAATGAGCAGTTCTTC.

The CDR3 bases are TGCGCCAGCAGCTTGACTTTGGTAACGCAAGAGACCCAGTACTTC. Amino acids: CASSLTLVTQETQYF. This chain connects TRBV5-1 to TRBJ2-5, with unresolved D. This CDR3 spans 15 amino acids. The V and J ends lost 1 base and 2 bases respectively, with 12 bases between them. The germline V gene encodes CDR1 SGHRS and CDR2 YFSETQ.

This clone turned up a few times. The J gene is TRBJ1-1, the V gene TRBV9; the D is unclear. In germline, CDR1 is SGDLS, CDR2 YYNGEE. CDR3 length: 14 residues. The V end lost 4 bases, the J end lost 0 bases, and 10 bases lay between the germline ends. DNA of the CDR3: TGTGCCAGCAGCAGGCGGGTCGTGAACACTGAAGCTTTCTTT. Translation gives CASSRRVVNTEAFF.

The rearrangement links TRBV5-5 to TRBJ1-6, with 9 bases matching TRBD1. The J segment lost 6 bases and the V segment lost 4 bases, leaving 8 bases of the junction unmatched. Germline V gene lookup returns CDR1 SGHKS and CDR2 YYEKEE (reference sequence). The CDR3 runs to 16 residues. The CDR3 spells CASSLEEDRGNSPLHF. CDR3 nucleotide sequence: TGTGCCAGCAGCCTGGAAGAGGACAGGGGTAATTCACCCCTCCACTTT.

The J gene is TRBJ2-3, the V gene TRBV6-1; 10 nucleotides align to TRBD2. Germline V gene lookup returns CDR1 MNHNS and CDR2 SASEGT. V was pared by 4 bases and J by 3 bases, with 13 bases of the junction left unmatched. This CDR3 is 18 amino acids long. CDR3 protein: CASSVLASGSARTDTQYF. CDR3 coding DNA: TGTGCCAGCAGTGTTTTGGCTAGCGGGAGTGCGAGGACAGATACGCAGTATTTT.

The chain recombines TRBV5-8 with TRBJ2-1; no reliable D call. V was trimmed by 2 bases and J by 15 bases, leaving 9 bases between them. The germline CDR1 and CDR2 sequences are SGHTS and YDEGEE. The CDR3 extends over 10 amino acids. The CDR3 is CASSFLLLFF. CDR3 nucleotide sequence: TGTGCCAGCAGCTTTCTACTCCTGTTCTTC.